These T cell receptor beta chains were read from a single sample in a study of blood T cells in healthy people across ages. TCRdb re-analysed the 5' RACE reads in MiXCR, keeping a single row per CDR3 protein. The table shows approximately 940,000 distinct CDR3 sequences, with about 44% occurring only once. Source material: blood. These receptors all come from a man younger than 40 in good health. The CDR3 runs from the conserved cysteine through the conserved F or W. A D gene is named only where the DNA matches it firmly. Size is stated for part of the rows, as once, few or many counts, or as a class when the clone is expanded.

NA	TRBV20-1	TRBJ2-5	NA	CSAEMPSSGEETQYF	TGCAGTGCTGAAATGCCTAGTTCGGGTGAGGAGACCCAGTACTTC
NA	TRBV4-2	TRBJ2-7	NA	CASSPGLHYEQYF	TGTGCCAGCAGCCCGGGACTGCACTACGAGCAGTACTTC
NA	TRBV4-1	TRBJ1-2	many	CASSQERQGYGYTF	TGCGCCAGCAGCCAAGAGCGTCAGGGGTATGGCTACACCTTC
TRBD2	TRBV7-9	TRBJ2-3	NA	CASSFSGGPGTQYF	TGTGCCAGCAGCTTCAGCGGGGGGCCCGGTACGCAGTATTTT
NA	TRBV4-1	TRBJ2-2	once	CASSRERGDTGELFF	TGCGCCAGCAGCCGAGAAAGGGGTGATACCGGGGAGCTGTTTTTT
NA	TRBV2	TRBJ2-3	NA	CASSASGVSTDTQYF	TGTGCCAGCAGTGCTTCAGGGGTGAGCACAGATACGCAGTATTTT
NA	TRBV5-1	TRBJ1-2	few	CASSEGHSYGYTF	TGCGCCAGCAGCGAAGGACACTCCTATGGCTACACCTTC
NA	TRBV20-1	TRBJ2-7	NA	CSASRTEAGEQYF	TGCAGTGCTAGCCGGACAGAGGCGGGCGAGCAGTACTTC
NA	TRBV9	TRBJ2-3	few	CASSVGGEYTDTQYF	TGTGCCAGCAGCGTAGGCGGGGAATACACAGATACGCAGTATTTT
TRBD1	TRBV29-1	TRBJ1-2	NA	CSVDEIFGTGIVGGYTF	TGCAGCGTTGACGAGATTTTCGGGACAGGGATCGTCGGCGGCTACACCTTC
NA	TRBV12-3/TRBV12-4	TRBJ2-5	few	CASSLQESWTQYF	TGTGCCAGCAGTTTACAGGAGTCGTGGACCCAGTACTTC
TRBD2	TRBV7-9	TRBJ2-1	NA	CASSLPGTSGLSEQFF	TGTGCCAGCAGCTTACCCGGGACTAGCGGGCTCAGTGAGCAGTTCTTC
NA	TRBV3-1	TRBJ1-1	NA	CASSQQGGGEAFF	TGTGCCAGCAGCCAGCAGGGCGGGGGTGAAGCTTTCTTT
NA	TRBV27	TRBJ2-5	few	CASRTSETQYF	TGTGCCAGCCGGACATCGGAGACCCAGTACTTC
NA	TRBV4-3	TRBJ2-1	NA	CASSQGSGHYNEQFF	TGCGCCAGCAGCCAAGGTTCTGGGCACTACAATGAGCAGTTCTTC
TRBD2	TRBV4-2	TRBJ2-5	NA	CASSQGGENQETQYF	TGTGCCAGCAGCCAGGGAGGGGAGAACCAAGAGACCCAGTACTTC
NA	TRBV3-1	TRBJ1-4	few	CASSQASRGEKLFF	TGTGCCAGCAGCCAAGCCTCGCGTGGCGAAAAACTGTTTTTT
NA	TRBV4-1	TRBJ1-5	NA	CASSQDGASRQPQHF	TGCGCCAGCAGCCAAGATGGGGCATCTCGGCAGCCCCAGCATTTT
TRBD2	TRBV29-1	TRBJ2-1	NA	CSVVGGGAGHNEQFF	TGCAGCGTTGTTGGCGGGGGGGCAGGCCACAATGAGCAGTTCTTC
NA	TRBV25-1	TRBJ2-7	few	CASSEAASYEQYF	TGTGCCAGCAGTGAAGCCGCTTCCTACGAGCAGTACTTC
TRBD1	TRBV11-3	TRBJ2-7	NA	CASSFRTGMYEQYF	TGTGCCAGCAGCTTCAGGACAGGGATGTACGAGCAGTACTTC
NA	TRBV27	TRBJ2-7	NA	CASSTNSGGIPYEQYF	TGTGCCAGCAGTACAAACTCAGGGGGGATACCCTACGAGCAGTACTTC
NA	TRBV5-1	TRBJ2-5	NA	CASSLIVQETQYF	TGCGCCAGCAGCTTGATTGTCCAAGAGACCCAGTACTTC
TRBD2	TRBV7-8	TRBJ2-7	NA	CASSSMLAGLNNEQYF	TGTGCCAGCAGCTCGATGCTAGCGGGGTTAAACAATGAGCAGTACTTC
TRBD1	TRBV5-1	TRBJ2-5	NA	CASSQLWDSQETQYF	TGCGCCAGCAGCCAATTATGGGACAGTCAAGAGACCCAGTACTTC
NA	TRBV6-2/TRBV6-3	TRBJ2-1	NA	CASSYSAGALNNEQFF	TGTGCCAGCAGTTACTCGGCGGGGGCCCTTAACAATGAGCAGTTCTTC
NA	TRBV12-3/TRBV12-4	TRBJ1-2	NA	CASSFNRLCTF	TGTGCCAGCAGTTTTAATAGGCTTTGCACCTTC
TRBD2	TRBV7-2	TRBJ2-7	few	CASSSEAGDYYEQYF	TGTGCCAGCAGCAGCGAAGCGGGGGATTACTACGAGCAGTACTTC
NA	TRBV28	TRBJ1-2	few	CANGQGNYGYTF	TGTGCCAACGGCCAGGGTAACTATGGCTACACCTTC
NA	TRBV7-2	TRBJ2-3	few	CASRPTVDTQYF	TGTGCCAGCAGGCCGACAGTAGATACGCAGTATTTT
NA	TRBV5-1	TRBJ2-4	once	CASSLEGSRNIQYF	TGCGCCAGCAGCTTGGAGGGGAGTCGAAACATTCAGTACTTC
NA	TRBV13	TRBJ2-3	NA	CASSSYRGMADTQYF	TGTGCCAGCAGCTCTTACCGGGGGATGGCAGATACGCAGTATTTT
TRBD1	TRBV10-3	TRBJ1-2	NA	CAITYRTGTNYGYTF	TGTGCCATCACTTACCGGACAGGGACTAACTATGGCTACACCTTC
TRBD2	TRBV28	TRBJ2-3	NA	CASTLAGSDTQYF	TGTGCCAGCACGCTAGCGGGGTCAGATACGCAGTATTTT
TRBD2	TRBV6-6	TRBJ2-1	NA	CASSPTSGGQFF	TGTGCCAGCAGCCCGACTAGCGGGGGGCAGTTCTTC
NA	TRBV2	TRBJ1-1	NA	CASSENRLLNTEAFF	TGTGCCAGCAGTGAAAATCGGCTGCTGAACACTGAAGCTTTCTTT
TRBD1	TRBV20-1	TRBJ2-7	few	CSAKNPGQGSYEQYF	TGCAGTGCTAAAAATCCGGGACAGGGTTCCTACGAGCAGTACTTC
TRBD1	TRBV6-1	TRBJ2-1	NA	CASNKGARSYNEQFF	TGTGCCAGCAATAAGGGGGCAAGGTCCTACAATGAGCAGTTCTTC
NA	TRBV7-2	TRBJ1-2	many	CASSSSGPIYGYTF	TGTGCCAGCAGCTCATCGGGACCGATCTATGGCTACACCTTC
NA	TRBV7-2	TRBJ1-2	many	CASSLKVNYGYTF	TGTGCCAGCAGCTTAAAGGTGAACTATGGCTACACCTTC
NA	TRBV3-1	TRBJ2-3	NA	CASSRGGQSGTDTQYF	TGTGCCAGCAGCCGCGGGGGCCAGTCTGGCACAGATACGCAGTATTTT
TRBD1	TRBV9	TRBJ2-3	NA	CASSPRDRVLTSTDTQYF	TGTGCCAGCAGCCCCCGGGACAGGGTCCTTACCAGCACAGATACGCAGTATTTT
TRBD1	TRBV20-1	TRBJ2-3	NA	CSARGQGVNTDTQYF	TGCAGTGCTCGTGGACAGGGGGTTAACACAGATACGCAGTATTTT
TRBD1	TRBV6-2/TRBV6-3	TRBJ2-7	NA	CASSGPGQGAYEQYF	TGTGCCAGCAGTGGACCGGGACAGGGCGCCTACGAGCAGTACTTC
TRBD1	TRBV28	TRBJ2-7	few	CASCNGDSRYEQYF	TGTGCCAGCTGCAATGGGGACAGTCGCTACGAGCAGTACTTC
TRBD1	TRBV20-1	TRBJ1-6	NA	CSASDRGSYNSPLHF	TGCAGTGCCTCGGACAGGGGGAGCTATAATTCACCCCTCCACTTT
NA	TRBV7-2	TRBJ2-7	NA	CANSLEWRLEQYF	TGTGCCAACAGCTTAGAATGGCGTCTCGAGCAGTACTTC
NA	TRBV6-1	TRBJ2-1	NA	CASSVWTYNEQFF	TGTGCCAGCAGTGTCTGGACCTACAATGAGCAGTTCTTC
NA	TRBV29-1	TRBJ2-1	NA	CSVEEGRGAYNEQFF	TGCAGCGTTGAAGAAGGTAGGGGGGCGTACAATGAGCAGTTCTTC